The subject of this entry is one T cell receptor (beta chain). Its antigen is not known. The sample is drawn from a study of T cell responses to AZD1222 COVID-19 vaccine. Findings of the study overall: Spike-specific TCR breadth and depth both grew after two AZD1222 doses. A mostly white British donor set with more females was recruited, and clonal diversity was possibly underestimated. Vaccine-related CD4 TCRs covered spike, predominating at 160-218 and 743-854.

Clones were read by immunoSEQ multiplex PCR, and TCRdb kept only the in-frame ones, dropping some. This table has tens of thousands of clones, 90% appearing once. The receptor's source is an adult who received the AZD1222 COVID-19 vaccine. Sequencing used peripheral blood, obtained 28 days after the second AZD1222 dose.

CDR3 in DNA: TGTGCCAGCACCCTGACCGATTCACCCCTCCACTTT. Protein: CASTLTDSPLHF. The chain recombines TRBV6-6 with TRBJ1-6, with D hard to call. The CDR3 has 12 residues. Germline V CDR1 and CDR2: MNHNY, SVGAGI (reference sequence). Trimming took 7 bases from V and 8 from J, leaving 9 bases between them.